Each of the 7 T cell receptor beta chains below was sequenced from the same sample in a study of cytomegalovirus exposure and HLA in healthy donors. The table came from immunoSEQ multiplex PCR; TCRdb's copy has only in-frame clones and leaves some out. The sample shows about 66,000 clones, approximately 97% of them seen only once. The sample taken for sequencing was PBMCs. These receptor sequences come from a woman younger than 30 in good health and CMV-seropositive.

The V call is TRBV10-3, the J call TRBJ2-1, with 13 bases identical to TRBD2. Losses at the gene ends were 8 bases for V and 4 bases for J; bases not matched to a gene: 14. The CDR3 totals 18 residues. Germline values: CDR1 ENHRY, CDR2 SYGVKD. CDR3 region: CAIRRSIVTSGGYNEQFF. The CDR3 region has the DNA TGTGCCATCCGAAGGTCGATCGTGACTAGCGGGGGGTACAATGAGCAGTTCTTC.

The V call is TRBV2, the J call TRBJ2-2, with no clear D. Germline values: CDR1 SNHLY, CDR2 FYNNEI. The germline V and J ends were trimmed by 2 bases and 7 bases, with 5 bases remaining between them. This CDR3 comprises 12 residues. The CDR3: CASSETGGELFF. CDR3 bases: TGTGCCAGCAGTGAAACCGGCGGGGAGCTGTTTTTT.

The chain uses TRBV13 and TRBJ2-1; 10 bases line up with TRBD2. This CDR3 is built from 19 residues. The germline V gene has CDR1 PRHDT and CDR2 FYEKMQ (reference sequence). Trimming at V came to 6 bases and at J to 0 bases, leaving 14 bases not matched to a gene. CDR3 protein: CASSSGLALWESSYNEQFF. In nucleotides, the CDR3 is TGTGCCAGCAGTTCGGGACTAGCGCTCTGGGAGAGCTCCTACAATGAGCAGTTCTTC.

As DNA, the CDR3 is TGTGCCAGCAGTTTCACCGGACTAGCGGGAGATGTTTTGACAGATACGCAGTATTTT. Encoded protein: CASSFTGLAGDVLTDTQYF. This rearrangement joins TRBV28 to TRBJ2-3; 13 nucleotides agree with TRBD2. V shed 3 bases and J 3 bases; nucleotides not matched to a gene: 12. In germline, CDR1 is MDHEN, CDR2 SYDVKM. The CDR3 is 19 amino acids.

The rearrangement links TRBV7-9 to TRBJ1-5; no definite D call. Germline CDR1 is SEHNR and CDR2 is FQNEAQ (reference sequence). V was clipped by 1 base and J by 3 bases, with 10 bases between them. The CDR3 extends over 15 amino acids. CDR3 sequence (DNA): TGTGCCAGCAGCTTAGGCGGGCCTCCCAATCAGCCCCAGCATTTT. Its translation is CASSLGGPPNQPQHF.

The genes are TRBV18 and TRBJ2-1; 13 nucleotides match TRBD2. With V trimmed by 3 bases and J by 5 bases, 10 bases remained unmatched. The CDR3 is 18 amino acids. Germline V gene data show CDR1 as KGHSH and CDR2 as LQKENI. The CDR3 DNA is TGTGCCAGCTCACCGCGGACTAGCGGGAGTTGGAAGAACAATGAGCAGTTCTTC. Encoded protein: CASSPRTSGSWKNNEQFF.

This clone was detected only once. V and J are TRBV19 and TRBJ1-3; a weak D match, TRBD1 (6 bases). The CDR3 extends over 17 amino acids. Germline CDR1 reads LNHDA; CDR2 reads SQIVND (reference sequence). The V and J ends lost 3 bases and 2 bases respectively, with 17 bases between them. DNA of the CDR3: TGTGCCAGTAGTATCTTGGACAGCCGCCTTACTGGAAACACCATATATTTT. It encodes CASSILDSRLTGNTIYF. Using reference TRBV19 and TRBJ1-3 for the parts outside the CDR3, the full variable domain is DGGITQSPKYLFRKEGQNVTLSCEQNLNHDAMYWYRQDPGQGLRLIYYSQIVNDFQKGDIAEGYSVSREKKESFPLTVTSAQKNPTAFYLCASSILDSRLTGNTIYFGEGSWLTVV.